What follows are 21 T cell receptor beta chains derived from one specimen sequenced in a study of CD8 T cells in Susac syndrome. RNA amounts of roughly 0.5 to 1 ug underwent reverse transcription with random hexamers. TCRdb passed the immunoSEQ multiplex PCR reads through MiXCR, listing each CDR3 protein once. The sample consists of 150,000 to 200,000 distinct CDR3 sequences, 94% of them appearing once. Sequences were obtained from CD4+ T cells from PBMCs. Receptors were obtained from a human donor with multiple sclerosis.

The chain couples TRBV10-3 to TRBJ2-3; 7 positions agree with TRBD2. The CDR3 totals 13 residues. Germline V gene data show CDR1 as ENHRY and CDR2 as SYGVKD. V lost 8 bases, J lost 1 base, and 3 bases stayed unmatched. This CDR3 reads CAIRGDGTDTQYF. The CDR3 nucleotides are TGTGCCATCCGGGGGGATGGCACAGATACGCAGTATTTT.

The chain couples TRBV6-2 or TRBV6-3 to TRBJ2-3; the match to TRBD1 covers 9 bases. V trimming: 7 bases; J trimming: 2 bases; junction bases outside the gene matches: 4. Germline assignment: CDR1 MNHEY and CDR2 SVGEGT. CDR3 length: 14 residues. The CDR3 sequence: CASNDRGVTDTQYF. DNA of the CDR3: TGTGCCAGCAACGACAGGGGGGTCACAGATACGCAGTATTTT.

V gene TRBV5-1 combines with J gene TRBJ2-1; tentative D call: TRBD1 (6 bases). The V gene's germline CDR1 is SGHRS and CDR2 YFSETQ. V dropped 0 bases and J dropped 10 bases, with 8 bases sitting between them. CDR3 length: 12 amino acids. CDR3 amino acids: CASSLERGEQFF. The CDR3 DNA sequence: TGCGCCAGCAGCTTGGAGAGGGGGGAGCAGTTCTTC.

This chain connects TRBV4-2 to TRBJ2-3, with D maybe TRBD2 (5 bases). Deletions cut 2 bases from V and 3 bases from J, with 9 bases between. CDR3 size: 14 residues. Germline CDR1 is LGHNA and CDR2 is YNFKEQ. CDR3 DNA: TGTGCCAGCAGCCAAACCGGGATGACAGATACGCAGTATTTT. Translated, it gives CASSQTGMTDTQYF.

In DNA, the CDR3 is TGTGCCAGCAGTACGAGGGGCCAGGAGCAGTACTTC. It translates to CASSTRGQEQYF. The genes are TRBV6-1 and TRBJ2-7, with D perhaps TRBD1 or TRBD2 (5 bases each). V lost 5 bases, J lost 7 bases, and 12 bases lay in between. The CDR3 is made up of 12 amino acids. Germline lookup yields CDR1 MNHNS and CDR2 SASEGT.

The chain uses TRBV25-1 and TRBJ1-4; unclear D gene. Germline V gives CDR1 MGHDK, CDR2 SYGVNS. The CDR3 spans 13 residues. V shed 4 bases and J shed 10 bases, with 13 bases lying between them. In DNA form, the CDR3 reads TGTGCCAGCAGTGGAACCTCCGATGGAAAACTGTTTTTT. It codes for CASSGTSDGKLFF. Filled out from reference TRBV25-1 and TRBJ1-4, the complete variable domain reads EADIYQTPRYLVIGTGKKITLECSQTMGHDKMYWYQQDPGMELHLIHYSYGVNSTEKGDLSSESTVSRIRTEHFPLTLESARPSHTSQYLCASSGTSDGKLFFGSGTQLSVL.

The J gene is TRBJ2-6, the V gene TRBV15; D is uncertain. With 5 bases removed from V and 0 bases from J, the gap between germline ends came to 11 bases. This CDR3 region has 16 residues. The V gene's germline CDR1 is LNHNV and CDR2 YYDKDF (reference sequence). CDR3 loop: CATSSRPSSGANVLTF. The CDR3 DNA is TGTGCCACCAGCTCCCGACCGAGCTCTGGGGCCAACGTCCTGACTTTC.

This chain uses TRBV4-3 with TRBJ2-7, with D tentatively TRBD2 (6 bases). Trimming removed 2 bases at V and 3 bases at J, with 11 bases between. Germline CDR1 and CDR2: LGHNA and YSLEER. The CDR3 sequence is 14 residues long. The CDR3 region is CASSQRGGDYEQYF. The CDR3 DNA reads as TGCGCCAGCAGCCAAAGGGGAGGAGACTACGAGCAGTACTTC.

The CDR3 region is CASSFIATGGGEQYF. CDR3 nucleotide sequence: TGCGCCAGCAGCTTCATAGCGACAGGGGGCGGAGAGCAGTACTTC. V usage is TRBV5-1 and J usage is TRBJ2-7, with 10 bases aligning to TRBD1. Trimming cost V 2 bases and J 7 bases; bases outside gene matches: 9. Germline V gives CDR1 SGHRS, CDR2 YFSETQ. The CDR3 totals 15 residues.

The chain links TRBV5-4 to TRBJ1-1; D unresolved. The germline V gene has CDR1 SGHNT and CDR2 YYREEE (reference sequence). Trimming removed 3 bases at V and 6 bases at J, with 15 bases between. CDR3 length equals 14 residues. The CDR3 loop is CASSYTGESPEAFF. For the CDR3, the DNA is TGTGCCAGCAGCTATACGGGAGAGAGCCCTGAAGCTTTCTTT. Full variable domain (remainder filled in from reference TRBV5-4 and TRBJ1-1): ETGVTQSPTHLIKTRGQQVTLRCSSQSGHNTVSWYQQALGQGPQFIFQYYREEENGRGNFPPRFSGLQFPNYSSELNVNALELDDSALYLCASSYTGESPEAFFGQGTRLTVV.

This rearrangement joins TRBV29-1 to TRBJ2-7; D is unresolved. The V end was cut by 4 bases, the J end by 3 bases, with 7 bases between. This CDR3 comprises 11 residues. CDR1 SQVTM and CDR2 ANQGSEA come from the germline V gene. DNA for the CDR3: TGCAGCGTTGGAGATTTCTACGAGCAGTACTTC. Translation gives CSVGDFYEQYF.

The rearrangement joins TRBV12-3 or TRBV12-4 to TRBJ1-1; D not resolved. This CDR3 is 11 amino acids long. The V end was cut by 6 bases, the J end by 3 bases, with 5 bases between. CDR3 in amino acids: CASRSYTEAFF. The CDR3 DNA reads TGTGCCAGCAGGTCGTACACTGAAGCTTTCTTT.

The V and J genes are TRBV5-1 and TRBJ2-5, with TRBD1 matching over 8 bases. Germline values: CDR1 SGHRS, CDR2 YFSETQ. The V gene end was trimmed by 3 bases and the J gene end by 3 bases; junction bases not matched to a gene: 4. The CDR3 consists of 14 residues. DNA of the CDR3: TGCGCCAGCAGCTCGCAGGGGGCCAAAGAGACCCAGTACTTC. Amino acids: CASSSQGAKETQYF.

Only one count was recorded for this clonotype. V usage is TRBV11-3 and J usage is TRBJ2-7, with D hard to call. This CDR3 comprises 14 residues. V lost 5 bases to trimming and J lost 1 base, with 12 bases between them. Germline V lookup: CDR1 SGHNT, CDR2 YENEEA. The CDR3 bases are TGTGCCAGCAGCCCTGCGTCCGGGTCCTACGAGCAGTACTTC. Translating it yields CASSPASGSYEQYF.

V is TRBV28 and J is TRBJ2-1; D is unclear. The length of the CDR3 is 16 residues. From germline, CDR1 is MDHEN and CDR2 SYDVKM. Deletions cut 5 bases from V and 7 bases from J, with 21 bases between. The CDR3 sequence: CASSTTSASSRNEQFF. The DNA of the CDR3 is TGTGCCAGCAGTACTACCTCGGCCTCAAGTAGGAATGAGCAGTTCTTC.

This chain joins TRBV30 and TRBJ1-2; no clear D. Per germline, CDR1 GTSNPN and CDR2 SVGIG (reference sequence). Trimming removed 0 bases from V and 8 bases from J, with 13 bases in between. This CDR3 has 13 residues. The CDR3 DNA reads as TGTGCCTGGAGTGTACGTGGCCTCTTGGGCTACACCTTC. Amino acids: CAWSVRGLLGYTF.

The genes are TRBV25-1 and TRBJ1-2, with D possibly matching TRBD1 (6 bases). The CDR3 runs 13 residues. Trimming pared 5 bases from V and 3 bases from J, leaving 10 bases between. Germline assignment: CDR1 MGHDK and CDR2 SYGVNS. Here the CDR3 DNA reads TGTGCCAGCAGTTCAGGGGAGGACTATGGCTACACCTTC. Its protein product is CASSSGEDYGYTF.

J is TRBJ2-2 and V is TRBV7-6, with unresolved D. This CDR3 spans 15 amino acids. V gave up 1 base and J gave up 6 bases, with 12 bases separating them. CDR1 SGHVS and CDR2 FNYEAQ come from the germline V gene. In nucleotides, the CDR3 is TGTGCCAGCAGCTTAGTATTTGCTGGGGCCGGGGAGCTGTTTTTT. Translating gives CASSLVFAGAGELFF.

The chain has TRBV29-1 and TRBJ2-5; 7 nucleotides line up with TRBD1. After removal of 6 bases from V and 5 bases from J, the junction contained 9 bases not matched to a gene. The germline gives CDR1 SQVTM, CDR2 ANQGSEA. The CDR3 is 13 residues long. CDR3 nucleotides: TGCAGCGTCGGCAACCAGGACAGGGAGACCCAGTACTTC. Encoded protein: CSVGNQDRETQYF.

This chain uses TRBV27 with TRBJ1-1; 8 bases agree with TRBD1. The CDR3 runs to 13 residues. Germline V lookup: CDR1 MNHEY, CDR2 SMNVEV (reference sequence). V gave up 2 bases and J gave up 6 bases; unmatched junction bases: 2. The CDR3 loop is CASSLVDRAEAFF. The CDR3 coding sequence is TGTGCCAGCAGTTTAGTGGACAGGGCTGAAGCTTTCTTT.

In DNA form, the CDR3 reads TGCAGTGCTAGAGACTTTCCGGGACTCGACTACAATGAGCAGTTCTTC. This translates into CSARDFPGLDYNEQFF. The chain employs TRBV20-1 and TRBJ2-1; a possible D gene is TRBD2 (6 bases). CDR3 length: 16 amino acids. Looked up from germline, CDR1 is DFQATT and CDR2 is SNEGSKA (reference sequence). V lost 0 bases, J lost 3 bases, and 15 bases lay in between.